Presented here are 30 T cell receptor beta chains from one specimen sequenced in a study of human T cells and chemical hapten exposure. From the RACE reads, TCRdb called clonotypes with MiXCR, one entry per CDR3 protein. The sample gives tens of thousands of distinct CDR3 sequences, around 7% of which show up once; 1.5% to 1.8% is in the top ten. Time point denoted: patch test 1, 2 weeks after DPC sensitization. Treatment described: therapeutic diphenylcyclopropenone sensitization with weekly scalp DPC. Sample: whole blood, taken in connection with sensitization to the hapten diphenylcyclopropenone (DPC). These TCRs come from a woman in her twenties or thirties with alopecia areata. Some clones in this sample may be carry-over from other donors' samples.

This clonotype has more than one count but fewer than ten. The rearrangement links TRBV7-3 to TRBJ2-7, with 8 bases lining up with TRBD1. V lost 2 bases to trimming and J lost 3 bases; unmatched junction nucleotides: 3. The CDR3 is 14 amino acids. CDR1 and CDR2 from the germline V gene are SGHTA and FQGTGA. The CDR3 region has the DNA TGTGCCAGCAGCTTAGGACAGGGAAACTACGAGCAGTACTTC. It specifies CASSLGQGNYEQYF.

This rearrangement joins TRBV19 to TRBJ2-1; 8 nucleotides line up with TRBD1. Germline assignment: CDR1 LNHDA and CDR2 SQIVND (reference sequence). The CDR3 covers 17 residues. J lost 0 bases, V lost 3 bases, and 7 bases had no gene match. Here the CDR3 DNA reads TGTGCCAGTAGTATTTTCGGGGGACAGGCCTCCTACAATGAGCAGTTCTTC. Protein: CASSIFGGQASYNEQFF. Looking up the rest from reference TRBV19 and TRBJ2-1 gives the full variable domain: DGGITQSPKYLFRKEGQNVTLSCEQNLNHDAMYWYRQDPGQGLRLIYYSQIVNDFQKGDIAEGYSVSREKKESFPLTVTSAQKNPTAFYLCASSIFGGQASYNEQFFGPGTRLTVL.

The chain is built from TRBV7-6 and TRBJ2-3; TRBD2 agrees at 11 bases. With 6 bases clipped from V and 2 bases from J, the junction kept 7 bases outside the gene matches. The germline V gene has CDR1 SGHVS and CDR2 FNYEAQ. The CDR3 covers 16 residues. CDR3 region: CASSSQTSGATDTQYF. The CDR3 DNA follows: TGTGCCAGCAGTTCGCAGACTAGCGGGGCCACAGATACGCAGTATTTT.

Many counts were recorded for this clonotype. This chain connects TRBV12-3 or TRBV12-4 to TRBJ2-3; 7 bases agree with TRBD2. The CDR3 sequence is 15 residues long. V was clipped by 3 bases and J by 3 bases; unmatched bases: 6. Here the CDR3 DNA reads TGTGCCAGCAGTTTTGGGGAGCGGGAAACAGATACGCAGTATTTT. The encoded protein is CASSFGERETDTQYF.

In this sample, this clonotype turned up many times. CDR3 region: CASSATGGGREAFF. DNA of the CDR3: TGTGCCAGCAGTGCGACAGGGGGCGGAAGGGAAGCTTTCTTT. This chain joins TRBV2 and TRBJ1-1, with TRBD1 matching 10 bases. V lost 4 bases, J lost 8 bases, and 7 bases stayed unmatched. This CDR3 is built from 14 residues. Per germline, CDR1 SNHLY and CDR2 FYNNEI.

This clonotype was seen repeatedly, ten times or more. V and J are TRBV5-1 and TRBJ1-1; maybe TRBD1 (5 bases). With 0 bases removed from V and 1 base from J, the gap between germline ends came to 7 bases. Per the germline V gene, CDR1 is SGHRS and CDR2 is YFSETQ. The CDR3 loop spans 14 amino acids. The CDR3 loop reads CASSLGQSNTEAFF. CDR3 nucleotide sequence: TGCGCCAGCAGCTTGGGACAGTCGAACACTGAAGCTTTCTTT.

CDR3 sequence reads: CAGARTGRKETQYF. The CDR3 DNA reads TGTGCCGGCGCCCGTACAGGGAGGAAAGAGACCCAGTACTTC. The chain links TRBV7-9 to TRBJ2-5, with D possibly being TRBD1 or TRBD2 (6 bases each). CDR3 length: 14 amino acids. The V gene lost 11 bases and the J gene lost 3 bases, with 19 bases spanning the gap. The germline V gene encodes CDR1 SEHNR and CDR2 FQNEAQ (reference sequence).

This clonotype was seen many times. The chain employs TRBV7-6 and TRBJ2-7; no clear D. The V end was cut by 3 bases, the J end by 2 bases, with 8 bases between. The CDR3 length is 13 residues. Looked up from germline, CDR1 is SGHVS and CDR2 is FNYEAQ. CDR3 DNA sequence: TGTGCCAGCAGCTTGGGTCGGGCCTACGAGCAGTACTTC. Residues: CASSLGRAYEQYF.

This clonotype was recorded at least ten times. This rearrangement joins TRBV20-1 to TRBJ2-5; 7 bases map to TRBD1. J lost 4 bases, V lost 6 bases, and 8 bases had no gene match. The CDR3 is 13 amino acids. The V gene's germline CDR1 is DFQATT and CDR2 SNEGSKA (reference sequence). CDR3: CSAEGQSLETQYF. The CDR3 bases are TGCAGTGCCGAGGGACAGTCCCTAGAGACCCAGTACTTC.

This clonotype was detected only a few times. The gene calls are TRBV12-3 or TRBV12-4 and TRBJ1-2; no firm D call. The V gene lost 2 bases and the J gene lost 8 bases, with 12 bases spanning the gap. The CDR3 totals 13 residues. CDR3 residues: CASSLQASWGYTF. CDR3 nucleotides: TGTGCCAGCAGTTTACAGGCATCGTGGGGCTACACCTTC.

V and J are TRBV5-1 and TRBJ2-3, with D perhaps TRBD2 (6 bases). The CDR3 runs to 15 residues. Germline V gene lookup returns CDR1 SGHRS and CDR2 YFSETQ. V lost 4 bases to trimming and J lost 0 bases, with 12 bases between them. CDR3 sequence: CASSTGLISTDTQYF. The DNA of the CDR3 is TGCGCCAGCAGCACGGGACTGATTAGCACAGATACGCAGTATTTT.

This clonotype occurred a few times. V and J are TRBV12-3 or TRBV12-4 and TRBJ1-5, with TRBD1 matching over 9 bases. Germline trimming cut 4 bases from V and 12 bases from J; bases unmatched to any gene: 13. This CDR3 has 15 residues. For the CDR3, the DNA is TGTGCCAGCAGTTGGGACATGAAGGGGGGACAGGGCCAGCATTTT. This translates into CASSWDMKGGQGQHF.

This clonotype was counted many times. The chain employs TRBV20-1 and TRBJ1-5; D is unclear. Germline V CDR1 and CDR2: DFQATT, SNEGSKA (reference sequence). The CDR3 is 14 residues long. V was cut by 3 bases and J by 0 bases, with 9 bases left in between. This CDR3 is CSASGGISNQPQHF. CDR3 DNA: TGCAGTGCTAGTGGCGGAATTAGCAATCAGCCCCAGCATTTT.

The rearrangement joins TRBV6-5 to TRBJ1-1; D possibly corresponds to TRBD1 (5 bases). The CDR3 runs 15 residues. Germline V lookup: CDR1 MNHEY, CDR2 SVGAGI. The V gene lost 6 bases and the J gene lost 1 base, with 15 bases spanning the gap. The CDR3 region is CASSLQGVPNTEAFF. Here the CDR3 DNA reads TGTGCCAGCAGCCTTCAGGGCGTACCGAACACTGAAGCTTTCTTT.

This clonotype was seen at least ten times. V usage is TRBV12-5 and J usage is TRBJ2-3; D gene uncertain. The V end was cut by 1 base, the J end by 0 bases, with 14 bases between. Per germline, CDR1 LGHNT and CDR2 FRNRAP. This CDR3 comprises 17 residues. The chain's CDR3 is CASGLGTGLISTDTQYF. The DNA for the CDR3 is TGTGCTAGTGGTTTGGGAACCGGGCTCATAAGCACAGATACGCAGTATTTT. The full variable domain, its missing parts supplied by reference TRBV12-5 and TRBJ2-3, is DARVTQTPRHKVTEMGQEVTMRCQPILGHNTVFWYRQTMMQGLELLAYFRNRAPLDDSGMPKDRFSAEMPDATLATLKIQPSEPRDSAVYFCASGLGTGLISTDTQYFGPGTRLTVL.

Notes on this clonotype: This could be a read error, since a much larger clone is one nucleotide away. The chain employs TRBV7-2 and TRBJ2-3; D is perhaps TRBD1 or TRBD2 (5 bases each). The CDR3 consists of 15 residues. CDR1 is SGHTA and CDR2 is FQGNSA in the germline V gene. The V end lost 1 base, the J end lost 4 bases, and 12 bases lay between the germline ends. The CDR3 loop is CASSLGGTRADTQYF. CDR3 sequence (DNA): TGTGCCAGCAGCTTAGGGGGGACGAGGGCAGATACGCAGTATTTT.

There are many counts of this clonotype. The gene calls are TRBV2 and TRBJ2-3; TRBD2 matches 7 bases. After removal of 4 bases from V and 5 bases from J, the junction contained 3 bases not matched to a gene. The CDR3 has 13 residues. From germline, CDR1 is SNHLY and CDR2 FYNNEI. This CDR3 is CASSVLAVDTQYF. CDR3 in DNA: TGTGCCAGCAGTGTCCTAGCGGTAGATACGCAGTATTTT.

This clonotype was counted between two and nine times. This chain uses TRBV19 with TRBJ1-4, with D hard to call. Germline lookup yields CDR1 LNHDA and CDR2 SQIVND (reference sequence). V was shortened by 6 bases and J by 10 bases, with 18 bases between the two germline ends. The CDR3 is 14 amino acids. This CDR3 is CASSMGNLPGKLFF. The DNA for the CDR3 is TGTGCCAGTAGCATGGGTAACCTCCCGGGAAAACTGTTTTTT.

This clonotype was seen more than once but under ten times. This sequence joins TRBV20-1 and TRBJ1-5; D not resolved. The CDR3 consists of 13 residues. V lost 3 bases and J lost 0, with 6 bases in between. Germline assignment: CDR1 DFQATT and CDR2 SNEGSKA (reference sequence). DNA for the CDR3: TGCAGTGCTAGTACAGATAGCAATCAGCCCCAGCATTTT. Encoded protein: CSASTDSNQPQHF.

This clonotype was recorded many times. This chain uses TRBV3-1 with TRBJ1-6; D remains unclear. Per the germline V gene, CDR1 is LGHDT and CDR2 is YNNKEL (reference sequence). CDR3 size: 14 residues. Trimming removed 4 bases from V and 0 bases from J, with 4 bases in between. CDR3 amino acids: CASSRGSYNSPLHF. The CDR3 nucleotides are TGTGCCAGCAGCCGGGGCTCCTATAATTCACCCCTCCACTTT.

This clonotype has ten or more counts. V is TRBV6-2 or TRBV6-3 and J is TRBJ2-3; 8 bases are shared with TRBD2. V dropped 5 bases and J dropped 2; count of bases not matched to a gene: 3. This CDR3 has 14 residues. Germline assignment: CDR1 MNHEY and CDR2 SVGEGT. CDR3 bases: TGTGCCAGCAGTAGCGGGGGACACACAGATACGCAGTATTTT. Translating it yields CASSSGGHTDTQYF.

This clonotype was observed at least ten times. The rearrangement links TRBV29-1 to TRBJ2-3; D perhaps matches TRBD2 (5 bases). Germline values: CDR1 SQVTM, CDR2 ANQGSEA. Trimming took 8 bases from V and 0 from J, leaving 12 bases between them. The CDR3 consists of 13 residues. Written as DNA, the CDR3 is TGCAGCCAGAGGGCCCCAAGCACAGATACGCAGTATTTT. Its translation: CSQRAPSTDTQYF.

This clonotype was recorded at least ten times. The chain links TRBV5-1 to TRBJ2-1, with D tentatively TRBD2 (7 bases). CDR1 is SGHRS and CDR2 is YFSETQ in the germline V gene. The CDR3 sequence is 16 residues long. V was shortened by 4 bases and J by 8 bases, with 22 bases between the two germline ends. CDR3 sequence: CASSINVGGASDEQFF. As DNA, the CDR3 is TGCGCCAGCAGCATAAATGTGGGGGGGGCCTCGGATGAGCAGTTCTTC.

The chain has TRBV3-1 and TRBJ1-2; 10 nucleotides line up with TRBD1. The CDR3 length is 17 residues. Germline V gene lookup returns CDR1 LGHDT and CDR2 YNNKEL (reference sequence). With 0 bases clipped from V and 1 base from J, the junction kept 5 bases outside the gene matches. CDR3 amino acids: CASSQDFGTGDNYGYTF. The DNA for the CDR3 is TGTGCCAGCAGCCAAGATTTCGGGACAGGGGATAACTATGGCTACACCTTC.

This clonotype showed up just a few times. The V call is TRBV14, the J call TRBJ2-7; D is undetermined. This CDR3 comprises 13 residues. Germline V CDR1 and CDR2: SGHDN, FVKESK. V lost 0 bases and J lost 3, with 6 bases in between. CDR3 coding DNA: TGTGCCAGCAGCCAAGAAGAGGTCTACGAGCAGTACTTC. It codes for CASSQEEVYEQYF.

This clonotype has at least ten counts. The chain has TRBV10-3 and TRBJ2-1; 8 bases align to TRBD1. CDR3 size: 15 residues. Trimming at V came to 6 bases and at J to 3 bases, leaving 7 bases not matched to a gene. Germline assignment: CDR1 ENHRY and CDR2 SYGVKD. This CDR3 reads CAIRTGTGDYNEQFF. The CDR3 DNA reads as TGTGCCATCAGAACCGGGACAGGAGACTACAATGAGCAGTTCTTC.

This clonotype turned up a few times. V and J are TRBV5-1 and TRBJ2-7; TRBD1 aligns across 10 bases. The germline V gene encodes CDR1 SGHRS and CDR2 YFSETQ. Losses at the gene ends were 4 bases for V and 6 bases for J; bases not matched to a gene: 4. The CDR3 runs to 13 residues. The CDR3 is CASSPRTGGEQYF. The CDR3 coding sequence is TGCGCCAGCAGCCCACGGACAGGGGGCGAGCAGTACTTC.

The sample holds many counts of this clonotype. The genes are TRBV5-1 and TRBJ2-7, with 9 bases that match TRBD1. In germline, CDR1 is SGHRS, CDR2 YFSETQ. V lost 5 bases to trimming and J lost 5 bases; unmatched junction nucleotides: 8. The CDR3 is 14 amino acids. The CDR3 sequence is CASSSGTGFDEQYF. CDR3 nucleotides: TGCGCCAGCAGTTCCGGGACAGGGTTCGACGAGCAGTACTTC.

This clonotype was detected a few times. V and J are TRBV21-1 and TRBJ1-6; TRBD1 is the table's D call, not checked against the DNA. TRBV21-1 is an annotated pseudogene. The length of the CDR3 is 15 residues. This chain's CDR3 is CASIKLRDGDSPLHF. CDR3 nucleotide sequence: TGTGCCAGCATAAAACTCCGGGACGGAGATTCACCCCTCCACTTT.

For this clonotype: Being one base from a much bigger clone, this may be a read error. V and J are TRBV5-1 and TRBJ2-3, with 9 bases that match TRBD2. CDR1 and CDR2 from the germline V gene are SGHRS and YFSETQ. The CDR3 spans 14 residues. CDR3 in DNA: TGCGCCAGCAGCAGTAGCGGGGGAACAGGTACGCAGTATTTT. Its translation is CASSSSGGTGTQYF. The full variable domain, in which reference TRBV5-1 and TRBJ2-3 provide the parts outside the CDR3, is KAGVTQTPRYLIKTRGQQVTLSCSPISGHRSVSWYQQTPGQGLQFLFEYFSETQRNKGNFPGRFSGRQFSNSRSEMNVSTLELGDSALYLCASSSSGGTGTQYFGPGTRLTVL.